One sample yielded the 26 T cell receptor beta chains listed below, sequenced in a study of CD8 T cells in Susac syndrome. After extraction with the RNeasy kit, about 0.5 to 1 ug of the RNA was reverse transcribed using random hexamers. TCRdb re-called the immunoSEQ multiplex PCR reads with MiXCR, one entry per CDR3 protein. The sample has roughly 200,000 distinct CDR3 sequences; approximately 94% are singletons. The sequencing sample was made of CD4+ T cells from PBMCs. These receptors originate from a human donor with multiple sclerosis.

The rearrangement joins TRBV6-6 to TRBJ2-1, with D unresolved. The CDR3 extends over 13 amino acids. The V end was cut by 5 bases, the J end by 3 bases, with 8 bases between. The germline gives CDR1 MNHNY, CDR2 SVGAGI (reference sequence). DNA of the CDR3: TGTGCCAGCAGTCCCGACTTCTACAATGAGCAGTTCTTC. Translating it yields CASSPDFYNEQFF.

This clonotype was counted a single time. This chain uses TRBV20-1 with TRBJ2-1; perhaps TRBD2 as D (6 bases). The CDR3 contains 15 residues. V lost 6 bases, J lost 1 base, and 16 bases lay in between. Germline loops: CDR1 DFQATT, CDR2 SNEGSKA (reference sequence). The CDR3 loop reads CSATPVTSSYNEQFF. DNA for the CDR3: TGCAGTGCGACGCCCGTGACTAGTTCCTACAATGAGCAGTTCTTC.

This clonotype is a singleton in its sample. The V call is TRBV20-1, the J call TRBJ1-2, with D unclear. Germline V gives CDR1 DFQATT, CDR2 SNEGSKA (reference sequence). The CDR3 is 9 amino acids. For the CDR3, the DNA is TGCACCCGACATTATGGCTACACCTTC. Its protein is CTRHYGYTF.

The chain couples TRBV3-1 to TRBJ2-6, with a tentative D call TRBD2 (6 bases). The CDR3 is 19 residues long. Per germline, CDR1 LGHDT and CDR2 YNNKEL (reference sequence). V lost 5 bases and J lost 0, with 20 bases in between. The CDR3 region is CASSSLVGGRSSGANVLTF. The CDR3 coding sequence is TGTGCCAGCAGCTCCCTCGTGGGGGGACGGAGCTCTGGGGCCAACGTCCTGACTTTC.

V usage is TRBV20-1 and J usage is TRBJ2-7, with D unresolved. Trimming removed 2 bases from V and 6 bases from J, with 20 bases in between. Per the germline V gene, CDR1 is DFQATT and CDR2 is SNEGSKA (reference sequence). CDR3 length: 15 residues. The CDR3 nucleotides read TGCAGTGCTAGATGGGCTGTTAATTATTCCCCCGAGCAGTACTTC. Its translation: CSARWAVNYSPEQYF.

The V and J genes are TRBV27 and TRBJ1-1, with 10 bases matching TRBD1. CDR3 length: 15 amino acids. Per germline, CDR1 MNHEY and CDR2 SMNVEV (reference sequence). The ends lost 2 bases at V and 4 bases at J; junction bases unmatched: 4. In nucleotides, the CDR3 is TGTGCCAGCAGTTTAAGGGACAGGGGTCCCACTGAAGCTTTCTTT. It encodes CASSLRDRGPTEAFF.

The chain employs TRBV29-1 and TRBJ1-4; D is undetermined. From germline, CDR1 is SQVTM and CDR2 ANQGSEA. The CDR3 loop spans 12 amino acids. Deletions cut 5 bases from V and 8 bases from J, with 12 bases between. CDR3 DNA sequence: TGCAGCGTTTTTGAGGTGGGAGAAAAACTGTTTTTT. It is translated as CSVFEVGEKLFF.

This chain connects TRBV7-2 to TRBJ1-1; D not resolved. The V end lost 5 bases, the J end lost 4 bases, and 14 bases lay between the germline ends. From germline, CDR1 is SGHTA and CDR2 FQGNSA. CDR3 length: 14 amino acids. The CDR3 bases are TGTGCCAGCAGCCTGAAAAGAAAGCTCACTGAAGCTTTCTTT. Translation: CASSLKRKLTEAFF. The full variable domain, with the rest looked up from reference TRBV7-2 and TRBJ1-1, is GAGVSQSPSNKVTEKGKDVELRCDPISGHTALYWYRQSLGQGLEFLIYFQGNSAPDKSGLPSDRFSAERTGGSVSTLTIQRTQQEDSAVYLCASSLKRKLTEAFFGQGTRLTVV.

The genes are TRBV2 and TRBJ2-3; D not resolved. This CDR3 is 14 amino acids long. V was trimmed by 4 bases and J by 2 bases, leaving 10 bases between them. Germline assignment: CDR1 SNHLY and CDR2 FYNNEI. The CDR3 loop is CASSAGRNTDTQYF. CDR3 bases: TGTGCCAGCAGTGCCGGACGTAACACAGATACGCAGTATTTT.

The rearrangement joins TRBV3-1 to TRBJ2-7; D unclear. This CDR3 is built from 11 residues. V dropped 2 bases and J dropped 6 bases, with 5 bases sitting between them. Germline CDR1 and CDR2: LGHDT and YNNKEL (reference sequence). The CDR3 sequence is CASSQSTEQYF. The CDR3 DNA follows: TGTGCCAGCAGCCAATCCACCGAGCAGTACTTC.

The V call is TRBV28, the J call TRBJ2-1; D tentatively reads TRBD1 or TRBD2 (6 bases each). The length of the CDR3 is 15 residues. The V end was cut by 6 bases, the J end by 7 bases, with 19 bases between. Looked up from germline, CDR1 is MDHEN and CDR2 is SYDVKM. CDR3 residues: CASRGGGGLVNEQFF. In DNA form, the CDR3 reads TGTGCCAGCAGAGGGGGAGGCGGTCTAGTGAATGAGCAGTTCTTC.

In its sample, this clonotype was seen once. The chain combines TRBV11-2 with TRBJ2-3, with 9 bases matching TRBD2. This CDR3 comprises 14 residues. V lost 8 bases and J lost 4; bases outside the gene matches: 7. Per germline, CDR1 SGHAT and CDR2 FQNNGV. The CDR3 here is CASALAGTPDTQYF. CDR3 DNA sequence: TGTGCCAGCGCCCTAGCGGGGACGCCAGATACGCAGTATTTT.

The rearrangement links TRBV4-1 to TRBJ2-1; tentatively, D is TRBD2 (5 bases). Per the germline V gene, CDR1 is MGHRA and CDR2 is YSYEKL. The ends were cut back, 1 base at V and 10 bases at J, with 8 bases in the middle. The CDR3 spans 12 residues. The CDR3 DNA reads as TGCGCCAGCAGCCAAGGGAGGCGGGAGCAGTTCTTC. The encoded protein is CASSQGRREQFF.

The CDR3 protein is CASSGSQPSYEQYF. CDR3 DNA sequence: TGTGCCAGCAGCGGCAGTCAACCTTCCTACGAGCAGTACTTC. The chain links TRBV28 to TRBJ2-7; D remains unclear. Germline V lookup: CDR1 MDHEN, CDR2 SYDVKM. This CDR3 is built from 14 residues. V was clipped by 6 bases and J by 1 base, with 13 bases between them.

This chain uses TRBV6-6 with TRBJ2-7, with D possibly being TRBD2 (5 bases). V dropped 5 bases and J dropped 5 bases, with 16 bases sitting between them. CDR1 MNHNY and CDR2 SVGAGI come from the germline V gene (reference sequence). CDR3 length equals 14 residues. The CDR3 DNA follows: TGTGCCAGCAGTCCCCCCGGGGTTCCCCACGAGCAGTACTTC. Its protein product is CASSPPGVPHEQYF.

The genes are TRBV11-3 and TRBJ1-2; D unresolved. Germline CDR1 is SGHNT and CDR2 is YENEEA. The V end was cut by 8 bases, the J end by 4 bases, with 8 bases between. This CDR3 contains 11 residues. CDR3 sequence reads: CASERLYGYTF. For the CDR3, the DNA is TGTGCCAGCGAACGGCTCTATGGCTACACCTTC. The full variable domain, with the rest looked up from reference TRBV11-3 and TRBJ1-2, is EAGVVQSPRYKIIEKKQPVAFWCNPISGHNTLYWYLQNLGQGPELLIRYENEEAVDDSQLPKDRFSAERLKGVDSTLKIQPAELGDSAVYLCASERLYGYTFGSGTRLTVV.

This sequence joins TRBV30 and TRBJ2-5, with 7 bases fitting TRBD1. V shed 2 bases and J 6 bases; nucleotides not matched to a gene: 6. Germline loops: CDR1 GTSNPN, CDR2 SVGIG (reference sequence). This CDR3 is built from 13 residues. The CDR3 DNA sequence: TGTGCCTGGAGTCCCGGACAGGTACAGACCCAGTACTTC. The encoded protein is CAWSPGQVQTQYF.

The CDR3 DNA reads as TGTGCCAGCAGTTGGGGGGAAAGGAACACTGAAGCTTTCTTT. Encoded protein: CASSWGERNTEAFF. The chain is built from TRBV6-5 and TRBJ1-1; D may be TRBD1 (5 bases). V was cut by 4 bases and J by 1 base, with 10 bases left in between. Germline assignment: CDR1 MNHEY and CDR2 SVGAGI. The CDR3 has 14 residues.

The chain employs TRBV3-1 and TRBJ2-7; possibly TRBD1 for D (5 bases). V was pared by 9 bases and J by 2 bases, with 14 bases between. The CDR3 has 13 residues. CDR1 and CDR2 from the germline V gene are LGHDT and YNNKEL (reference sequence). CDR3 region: CASRAGSTYEQYF. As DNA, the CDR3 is TGTGCCAGTCGGGCAGGGTCGACCTACGAGCAGTACTTC.

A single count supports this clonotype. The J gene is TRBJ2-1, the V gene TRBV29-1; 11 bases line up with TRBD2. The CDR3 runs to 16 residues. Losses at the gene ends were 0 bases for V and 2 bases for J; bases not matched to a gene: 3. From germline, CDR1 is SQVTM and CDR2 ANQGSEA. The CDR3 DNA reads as TGCAGCGTTGAAGATGGGGGACTAGCGGCCTACAATGAGCAGTTCTTC. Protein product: CSVEDGGLAAYNEQFF.

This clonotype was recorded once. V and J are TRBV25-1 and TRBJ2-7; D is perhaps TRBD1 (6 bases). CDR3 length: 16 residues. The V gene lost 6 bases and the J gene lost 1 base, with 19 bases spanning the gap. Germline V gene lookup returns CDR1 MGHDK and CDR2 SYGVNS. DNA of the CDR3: TGTGCCAGCAGGAATGAGGCCGGACAGAATTCCTACGAGCAGTACTTC. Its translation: CASRNEAGQNSYEQYF.

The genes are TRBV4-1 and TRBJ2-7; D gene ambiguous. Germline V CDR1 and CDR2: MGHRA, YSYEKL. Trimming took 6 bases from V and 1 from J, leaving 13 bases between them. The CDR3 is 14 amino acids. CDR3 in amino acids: CASSGVLSSYEQYF. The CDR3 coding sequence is TGCGCCAGCAGTGGGGTTTTGTCATCCTACGAGCAGTACTTC.

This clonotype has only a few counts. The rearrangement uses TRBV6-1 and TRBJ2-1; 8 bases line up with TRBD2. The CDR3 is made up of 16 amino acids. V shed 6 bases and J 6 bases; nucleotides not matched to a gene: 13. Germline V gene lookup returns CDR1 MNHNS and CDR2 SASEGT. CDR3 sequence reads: CASSPISGTRLNEQFF. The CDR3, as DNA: TGTGCCAGCAGCCCAATTTCCGGGACTAGGCTCAATGAGCAGTTCTTC.

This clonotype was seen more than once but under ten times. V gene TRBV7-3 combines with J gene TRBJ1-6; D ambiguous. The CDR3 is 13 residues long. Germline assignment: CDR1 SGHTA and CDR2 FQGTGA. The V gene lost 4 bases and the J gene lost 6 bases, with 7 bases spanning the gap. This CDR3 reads CASSSTGNSPLHF. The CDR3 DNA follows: TGTGCCAGCAGCTCAACGGGTAATTCACCCCTCCACTTT.

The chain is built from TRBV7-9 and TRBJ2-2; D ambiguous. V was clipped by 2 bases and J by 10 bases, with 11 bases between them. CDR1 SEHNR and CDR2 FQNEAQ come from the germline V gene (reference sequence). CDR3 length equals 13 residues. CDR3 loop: CASSLMGGEELFF. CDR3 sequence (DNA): TGTGCCAGCAGCTTAATGGGTGGAGAGGAGCTGTTTTTT.

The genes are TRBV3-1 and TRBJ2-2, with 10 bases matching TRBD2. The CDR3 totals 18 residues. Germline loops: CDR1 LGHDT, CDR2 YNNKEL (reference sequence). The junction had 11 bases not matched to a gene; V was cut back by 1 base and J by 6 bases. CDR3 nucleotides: TGTGCCAGCAGCCAAGCTTCCAGCGGGGGGGCCAAGTCCGGGGAGCTGTTTTTT. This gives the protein CASSQASSGGAKSGELFF.